What follows is one TCR beta chain and its context. Enrolled through a virtual design, the participants were between roughly 18 and 100 years of age and came from approximately 25 US areas. In Cohort 3, a recovered donor had either two negative PCRs, clearance, or symptom resolution. Deletions cut 6 bases from V and 2 bases from J, with 11 bases between. Per germline, CDR1 MDHEN and CDR2 SYDVKM. The CDR3 extends over 13 amino acids. In the original processing: Amplifying reference gene primers gave estimates of nucleated cell counts. Sequencing used immunoSEQ multiplex PCR; TCRdb keeps in-frame clones, though not all of them. The D gene and trimming were derived from the DNA, and the V and J assignments and clone size from that table. This table holds some 390,000 clones, roughly nine tenths found once. The entry originates in a study of blood T cell repertoires in COVID-19. Study overall: Donors in the United States, Italy and Spain gave samples during acute or convalescent COVID-19.

The sequence derives from a man aged 25 to 40 who had recovered from COVID-19. This sequence joins TRBV28 and TRBJ2-7; TRBD2 is a possible D gene (5 bases). Sequences were obtained from PBMCs or T cells enriched from blood (not recorded which). The DNA of the CDR3 is TGTGCCAGCAGCTCGGGGAGAGCCTACGAGCAGTACTTC. Protein product: CASSSGRAYEQYF. The complete variable domain, with remaining parts taken from reference TRBV28 and TRBJ2-7, reads DVKVTQSSRYLVKRTGEKVFLECVQDMDHENMFWYRQDPGLGLRLIYFSYDVKMKEKGDIPEGYSVSREKKERFSLILESASTNQTSMYLCASSSGRAYEQYFGPGTRLTVT.